This T cell receptor (beta chain) was sequenced in a study of blood T cells in healthy people across ages (dated by TCRdb to about 2015). Broadly, across the study: In model experiments, template switching captured roughly one uniquely barcoded TCR beta cDNA molecule for every two T cells. The donors were divided into four age groups: young (average around 16 years), middle-aged (over 35), aged (about 61) and long-lived (about 80). To avoid experimental bias, donors of different ages were spread randomly across the sequencing lanes. Using the same blood draw, the study looked at two additional independent replicas of 1 million unique cDNA reads for two donors, one aged 18 to 30 and the other aged 80 or older. Using deep sequencing normalized with unique cDNA molecular identifiers, the study measured how TCR beta repertoire diversity changes with age.

Donors were about 36 systemically healthy Caucasian individuals from Russia aged roughly 6 to 100 years. Approximately 10 milliliters of peripheral blood were collected from each donor into EDTA-treated Vacutainer tubes. Ficoll-Paque density-gradient centrifugation was used to isolate PBMCs, with at least 7 million obtained per sample. Total RNA, at least 6 micrograms per sample, was extracted from PBMCs with Trizol reagent. The percentages of naive CD45RAhigh/CD27high T cells were determined by flow cytometry on a PBMC aliquot from every donor. CDR1 and CDR2, looked up from the germline V gene, are SGHTA and FQGNSA. The germline V and J ends show losses of 5 bases and 1 base respectively, and no gene match explains 8 bases of the junction. From the cysteine up to the phenylalanine, the CDR3 has a length of 17 residues. The retained sequence is limited to the CDR3, 51 bases, with the frame set at the first base.

Overall study outcomes, separate from this receptor: The CMV infection status of donors was not known, potentially confounding age-related changes in expanded clonotypes. Compared with the aged group, the long-lived group had more naive CD4+ T cells, fewer expanded clones and increased TCR diversity, suggesting age selection. A strong correlation was found between observed TCR beta diversity and the percentage of naive T cells measured by flow cytometry. Conclusive comparison of naive and antigen-experienced compartments was prevented by the profiling of bulk unsorted PBMCs. Observed TCR beta diversity per million T cells fell roughly linearly with age, and a significant reduction was already apparent by age roughly 40. Estimates of total diversity based on one million sequenced T cells were considered lower bounds and underestimates.

To prepare the library, 5' RACE was applied. The instrument given in TCRdb is Illumina HiSeq 2500. The second PCR ran for about 7 to 11 cycles and used a J-beta primer mix along with a sample-barcoded 5' primer. A unique molecular identifier was introduced onto each TCR beta cDNA molecule by a template-switch 5' adaptor carrying 12 random nucleotides. Each sample yielded at least 3 million CDR3-containing paired-end reads. All of the RNA was converted into first-strand cDNA using the Mint cDNA synthesis kit, with a TRBC-specific oligonucleotide serving as the primer. After uracil-DNA glycosylase treatment, a first 18-cycle PCR used universal primers M1SS and BC2_uni_R on all cDNA. Per the original workflow: For normalization, 1 million high-quality reads, each with a distinct molecular identifier, were randomly selected from each sample. Reads with shared molecular identifiers were discarded instead of being binned into consensus sequences. CDR3 identification, clonotype clustering and error correction used MiTCR with a Q25 quality threshold and the strictest error-elimination algorithm. A nonparametric unseen species model with Euler transformation was used to estimate lower-bound total TCR beta diversity. TCRdb passed the public sequencing reads through fastp at Q25 and MiXCR, retaining productive beta sequences. Duplicate CDR3 protein sequences are folded into a single record with the most common DNA and genes. The V and J calls and clone size come from TCRdb's table, not from the authors' own analysis. This sample has over 600,000 distinct CDR3 sequences in its table, and around 50% of those were observed once. The ten largest clones add up to around 25% of the sample.

This clonotype was recorded once. Which antigen it targets is not known. Qualities for individual bases were not recorded, and no much larger clone is one base off. The rearranged chain carries TRBV7-2 and TRBJ2-7; 13 nucleotides in the junction match TRBD2. The clonotype comes from a man aged 35 to 55 in good health. Sequences were obtained from blood. The nucleotides are TGTGCCAGCAGCCTTACTAGCGGGAGGGCTAATTCCTACGAGCAGTACTTC. Its translation is CASSLTSGRANSYEQYF.